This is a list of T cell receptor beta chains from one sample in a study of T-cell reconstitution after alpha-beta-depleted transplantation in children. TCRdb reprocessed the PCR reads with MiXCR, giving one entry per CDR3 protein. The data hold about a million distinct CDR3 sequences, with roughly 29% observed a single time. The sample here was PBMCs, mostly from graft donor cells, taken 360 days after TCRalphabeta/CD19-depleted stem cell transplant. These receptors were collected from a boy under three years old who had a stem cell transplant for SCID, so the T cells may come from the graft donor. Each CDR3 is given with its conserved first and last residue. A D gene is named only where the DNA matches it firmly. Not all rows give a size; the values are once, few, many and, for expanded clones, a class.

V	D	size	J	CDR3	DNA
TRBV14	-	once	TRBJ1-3	CASSQAFGQLNGNTIYF	TGTGCCAGCAGCCAAGCTTTCGGGCAGCTAAACGGAAACACCATATATTTT
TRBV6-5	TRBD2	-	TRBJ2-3	CASSNRLAGEGTQYF	TGTGCCAGCAGTAACCGACTAGCGGGGGAAGGTACGCAGTATTTT
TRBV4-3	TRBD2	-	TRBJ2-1	CASSQEVPRTSGGSYNEQFF	TGCGCCAGCAGCCAAGAAGTTCCTCGGACTAGCGGGGGATCCTACAATGAGCAGTTCTTC
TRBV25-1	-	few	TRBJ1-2	CATQARGAAGGYTF	TGTGCCACCCAAGCGAGGGGCGCCGCTGGTGGCTACACCTTC
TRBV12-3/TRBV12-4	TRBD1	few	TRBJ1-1	CASIPGQGFEAFF	TGTGCCAGCATTCCAGGACAGGGATTCGAAGCTTTCTTT
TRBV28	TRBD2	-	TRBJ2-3	CASGGVPDTQYF	TGTGCCTCCGGGGGGGTTCCCGATACGCAGTATTTT
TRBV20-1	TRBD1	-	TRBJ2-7	CSAGQVYEQYF	TGCAGTGCTGGACAGGTCTACGAGCAGTACTTC
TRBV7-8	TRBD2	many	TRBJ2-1	CASSLGLAVDEQFF	TGTGCCAGCAGCCTCGGACTAGCTGTGGATGAGCAGTTCTTC
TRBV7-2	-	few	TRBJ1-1	CASSFFGGGRNTEAFF	TGTGCCAGCAGCTTCTTCGGCGGGGGGAGGAACACTGAAGCTTTCTTT
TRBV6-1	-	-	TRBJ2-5	CASRRGGSQETQYF	TGTGCCAGCAGGAGAGGCGGATCCCAAGAGACCCAGTACTTC
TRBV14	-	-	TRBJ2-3	CASSQVLPDTQYF	TGTGCCAGCAGCCAAGTCCTCCCAGATACGCAGTATTTT
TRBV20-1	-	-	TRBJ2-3	CSASGTNREAMADTQYF	TGCAGTGCTAGTGGAACCAACAGGGAGGCCATGGCAGATACGCAGTATTTT
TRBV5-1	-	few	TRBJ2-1	CASTSRTLASDEQFF	TGCGCCAGCACTTCCAGGACCCTAGCGAGCGATGAGCAGTTCTTC
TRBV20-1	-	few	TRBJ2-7	CSARVDGRQSYEQYF	TGCAGTGCTAGAGTCGACGGTCGGCAGTCCTACGAGCAGTACTTC
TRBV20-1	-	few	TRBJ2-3	CSAQGTIDTQYF	TGCAGTGCCCAGGGGACTATAGATACGCAGTATTTT
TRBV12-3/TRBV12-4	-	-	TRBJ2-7	CASSLGETPTGKFYEQYF	TGTGCCAGCAGTTTAGGCGAAACCCCTACAGGGAAGTTTTACGAGCAGTACTTC
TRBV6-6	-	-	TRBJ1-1	CASTAYMNTEAFF	TGTGCCAGCACCGCTTACATGAACACTGAAGCTTTCTTT
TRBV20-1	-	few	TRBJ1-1	CSAQPGTTNTEAFF	TGCAGTGCTCAGCCCGGGACTACGAACACTGAAGCTTTCTTT
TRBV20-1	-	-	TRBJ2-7	CSARDPGGSTYEQYF	TGCAGTGCTAGAGATCCCGGGGGCTCAACCTACGAGCAGTACTTC
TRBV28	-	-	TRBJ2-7	CVIGRGNDEQYF	TGCGTTATAGGGAGGGGGAACGACGAGCAGTACTTC
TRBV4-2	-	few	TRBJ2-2	CASSQVGRPASASGELFF	TGTGCCAGCAGCCAAGTAGGGAGACCCGCTAGCGCGTCCGGGGAGCTGTTTTTT
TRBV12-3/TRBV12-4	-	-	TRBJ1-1	CASSTKGGTEAFF	TGTGCCAGCAGTACGAAGGGGGGGACTGAAGCTTTCTTT
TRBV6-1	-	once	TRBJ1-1	CASMGFSLGSANTEAFF	TGTGCCAGCATGGGTTTTTCGTTAGGGTCAGCCAACACTGAAGCTTTCTTT
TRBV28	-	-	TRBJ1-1	CASIALQGPFTEAFF	TGTGCCAGCATCGCCCTACAGGGCCCATTCACTGAAGCTTTCTTT
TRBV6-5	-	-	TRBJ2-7	CASSLTGLISYEQYF	TGTGCCAGCAGTTTAACGGGACTCATTTCCTACGAGCAGTACTTC
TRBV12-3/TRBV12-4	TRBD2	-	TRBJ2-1	CASSERGGSYNEQFF	TGTGCCAGCAGTGAACGGGGGGGGTCCTACAATGAGCAGTTCTTC
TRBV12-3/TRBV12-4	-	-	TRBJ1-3	CASSRERNTIYF	TGTGCCAGCAGCCGGGAGCGGAACACCATATATTTT
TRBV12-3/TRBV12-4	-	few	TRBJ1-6	CASSFSSGTPLHF	TGTGCCAGCAGTTTTTCCTCGGGTACACCCCTCCACTTT
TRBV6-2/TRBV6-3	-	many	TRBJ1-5	CASSYSTVLGYSQPQHF	TGTGCCAGCAGTTACTCGACGGTGTTGGGGTATAGTCAGCCCCAGCATTTT
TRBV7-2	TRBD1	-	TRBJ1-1	CASSSQGGRGTEAFF	TGTGCCAGCAGCTCCCAGGGGGGGCGTGGGACTGAAGCTTTCTTT
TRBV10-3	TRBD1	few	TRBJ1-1	CAISGTAMNTEAFF	TGTGCCATCAGCGGGACAGCCATGAACACTGAAGCTTTCTTT
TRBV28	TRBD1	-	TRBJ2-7	CASLTRGGKSYEQYF	TGTGCCAGCCTAACGAGAGGGGGCAAGTCCTACGAGCAGTACTTC
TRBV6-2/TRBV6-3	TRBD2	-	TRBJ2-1	CASGRGASEQFF	TGTGCCAGCGGGCGGGGGGCAAGTGAGCAGTTCTTC
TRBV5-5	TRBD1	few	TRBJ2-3	CASSYRGLVGTDTQYF	TGTGCCAGCAGTTACAGGGGGCTGGTCGGCACAGATACGCAGTATTTT
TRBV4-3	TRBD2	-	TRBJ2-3	CASSQDEASGGSPSTDTQYF	TGCGCCAGCAGCCAAGATGAGGCTAGCGGGGGAAGTCCTAGCACAGATACGCAGTATTTT
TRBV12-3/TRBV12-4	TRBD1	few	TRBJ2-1	CASSPNRGTYNEQFF	TGTGCCAGCAGTCCAAACAGGGGAACCTACAATGAGCAGTTCTTC
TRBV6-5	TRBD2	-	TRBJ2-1	CASSSTSGGPIYNEQFF	TGTGCCAGCAGTTCGACTAGCGGGGGGCCTATCTACAATGAGCAGTTCTTC
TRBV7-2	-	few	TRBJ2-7	CASSLARPPYEQYF	TGTGCCAGCTCGCTGGCCCGGCCACCCTACGAGCAGTACTTC
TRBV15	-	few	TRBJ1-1	CATSRDLGGDTEAFF	TGTGCCACCAGCAGAGATCTGGGGGGCGACACTGAAGCTTTCTTT
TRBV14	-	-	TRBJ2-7	CASSQVGALRREQYF	TGTGCCAGCAGCCAAGTAGGGGCCCTGCGGAGGGAGCAGTACTTC
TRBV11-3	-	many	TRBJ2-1	CASSKVWDASYNEQFF	TGTGCCAGCAGCAAGGTGTGGGACGCCTCCTACAATGAGCAGTTCTTC